The clone carrying this T cell receptor beta chain was observed a handful of times. The antigen is undetermined. At the time of sampling, donors were nominally healthy, though unrecorded immune exposures were likely. This specimen belongs to a study of cytomegalovirus exposure and HLA in healthy donors. The overall study: In an earlier analysis, around 100 million unique TCR beta sequences were found from 150 million to 200 million T cells. Findings of the study overall: Among donors in an Asian-associated ancestry cluster, a later analysis reportedly found fewer N-insertions than the roughly 700-donor mean. Across HLA loci, a later analysis found differing TCR association rates, with DRB1 most and HLA-C fewest.

Vbeta (60) and Jbeta (13) primers were used in the PCR. Some clones are missing from TCRdb's copy, which holds only in-frame ones; the method was immunoSEQ multiplex PCR. This table holds 200,000 or so clones, 82% found once. The V gene's germline CDR1 is MDHEN and CDR2 SYDVKM. V gave up 5 bases and J gave up 3 bases, with 14 bases separating them. The CDR3 contains 15 residues. The V and J genes are TRBV28 and TRBJ1-5; weak D call: TRBD1 (5 bases). The sequence was obtained from a woman aged 45-65 years in good health and CMV-seropositive. The sequenced sample was PBMCs. Here the CDR3 DNA reads TGTGCCAGCAGTCCGCCTGACAGCCACAATCAGCCCCAGCATTTT. Translated: CASSPPDSHNQPQHF.